This is a list of T cell receptor beta chains from one sample in a study of blood T cell repertoires in COVID-19. Generated by immunoSEQ multiplex PCR, the TCRdb table keeps only in-frame clones and is missing some. Of around 20,000 clones listed, 73% are singletons. Sample: peripheral blood. These receptors were obtained from a human donor in a cohort sampled during active or convalescent COVID-19. The CDR3 runs from the conserved cysteine through the conserved F or W. D genes are given only for firm matches. Some rows have no size entry. The others give once, few or many, or a class for an expanded clone.

size: -
D: TRBD1
V: TRBV18
J: TRBJ2-7
length: 15
DNA: TGTGCCAGCTCCAACTCCGGGACAGGGGGCGGCGAGCAGTACTTC
CDR3: CASSNSGTGGGEQYF

size: -
D: -
V: TRBV28
J: TRBJ1-1
length: 17
DNA: TGTGCCAGCACCCGCTGGTCCCCCGGGGATAGAAACACTGAAGCTTTCTTT
CDR3: CASTRWSPGDRNTEAFF

size: once
D: TRBD1
V: TRBV9
J: TRBJ1-2
length: 17
DNA: TGTGCCAGCAGCGCATTGGGAGGGACAGGGGTGTTATCTGGCTACACCTTC
CDR3: CASSALGGTGVLSGYTF

size: few
D: -
V: TRBV19
J: TRBJ1-5
length: 16
DNA: TGTGCCACGGGTTTTTGGGGAGTGGGGTCCAATCAGCCCCAGCATTTT
CDR3: CATGFWGVGSNQPQHF

size: -
D: TRBD1
V: TRBV3-1/TRBV3-2
J: TRBJ1-5
length: 14
DNA: TGTGCCAGCAGCCGGGGGACAGGCAATCAGCCCCAGCATTTT
CDR3: CASSRGTGNQPQHF

size: -
D: -
V: TRBV2
J: TRBJ1-5
length: 13
DNA: TGTGCCAGCAGACAGGTACTTCAGCAGCCCCAGCATTTT
CDR3: CASRQVLQQPQHF

size: -
D: -
V: TRBV9
J: TRBJ2-1
length: 13
DNA: TGTGCCAGCAGCGATCCAACCGGGGGTGAGCAGTTCTTC
CDR3: CASSDPTGGEQFF

size: few
D: -
V: TRBV5-1
J: TRBJ1-5
length: 16
DNA: TGCGCCAGCAGCTTGGAAGCTCTAACTCAGGGGCAGCCCCAGCATTTT
CDR3: CASSLEALTQGQPQHF

size: -
D: -
V: TRBV30
J: TRBJ2-5
length: 14
DNA: TGTGCCTGGAGTCGAGGGGGAGTCATTGAGACCCAGTACTTC
CDR3: CAWSRGGVIETQYF

size: -
D: -
V: TRBV18
J: TRBJ2-5
length: 13
DNA: TGTGCCAGCTCTCTCGGACTTAGAGAGACCCAGTACTTC
CDR3: CASSLGLRETQYF

size: -
D: -
V: TRBV11-2
J: TRBJ1-2
length: 13
DNA: TGTGCCAGCACCCGAAACGGGGGTTATGGCTACACCTTC
CDR3: CASTRNGGYGYTF